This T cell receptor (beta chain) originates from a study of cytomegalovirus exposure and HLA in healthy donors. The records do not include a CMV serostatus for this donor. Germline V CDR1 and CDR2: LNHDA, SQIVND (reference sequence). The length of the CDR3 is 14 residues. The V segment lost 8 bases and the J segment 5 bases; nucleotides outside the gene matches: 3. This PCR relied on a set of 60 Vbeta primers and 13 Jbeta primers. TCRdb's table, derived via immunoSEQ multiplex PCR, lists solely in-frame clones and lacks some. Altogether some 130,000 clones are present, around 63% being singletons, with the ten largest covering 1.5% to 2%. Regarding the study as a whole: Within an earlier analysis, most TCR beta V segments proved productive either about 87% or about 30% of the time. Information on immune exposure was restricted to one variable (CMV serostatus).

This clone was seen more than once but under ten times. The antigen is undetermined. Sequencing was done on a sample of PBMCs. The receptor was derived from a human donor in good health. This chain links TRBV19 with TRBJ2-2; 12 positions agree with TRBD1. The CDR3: CASWGQGATGELFF. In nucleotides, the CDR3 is TGTGCCAGTTGGGGACAGGGGGCGACCGGGGAGCTGTTTTTT.